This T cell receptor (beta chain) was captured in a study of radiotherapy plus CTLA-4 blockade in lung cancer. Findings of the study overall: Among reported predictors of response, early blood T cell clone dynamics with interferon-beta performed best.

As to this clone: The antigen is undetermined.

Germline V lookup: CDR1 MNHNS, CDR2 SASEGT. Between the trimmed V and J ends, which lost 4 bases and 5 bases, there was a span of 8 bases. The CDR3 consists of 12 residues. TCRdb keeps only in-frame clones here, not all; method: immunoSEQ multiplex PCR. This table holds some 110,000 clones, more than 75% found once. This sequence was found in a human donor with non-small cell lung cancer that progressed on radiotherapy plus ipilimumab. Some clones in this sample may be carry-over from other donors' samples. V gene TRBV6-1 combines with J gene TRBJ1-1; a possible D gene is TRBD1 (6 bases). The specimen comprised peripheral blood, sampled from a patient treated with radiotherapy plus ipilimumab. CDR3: CASSVDRTEAFF. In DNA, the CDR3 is TGTGCCAGCAGTGTCGACAGGACTGAAGCTTTCTTT.